This TCR beta chain stems from a study of T cell repertoires in cytomegalovirus infection. Study as a whole: As its CMV epitopes, the study selected recently identified HLA-C-restricted and well-studied HLA-B-restricted targets. The study's findings and limits: The study found HLA-C-restricted CMV-specific TCR beta clonotypes dominating the ex vivo response.

As to this clonotype: As yet, its antigen is unknown.

From the reads, TCRdb called clonotypes with MiXCR, one entry per CDR3 protein. The table shows approximately 50,000 distinct CDR3 sequences, with 15% to 20% occurring only once. This specimen was CD8+ T cells from cultured PBMCs, taken from culture after CMV antigen stimulation. The origin of this receptor is a human donor in good health (CMV status not recorded). Some clones in this sample may be carry-over from other donors' samples.

The CDR3 bases are TGTGCCAGCAGTGGGGAGACGGACGGGGTCATGAACACTGAAGCTTTCTTT. Translation gives CASSGETDGVMNTEAFF. This chain joins TRBV28 and TRBJ1-1, with D unclear. This CDR3 has 17 residues. The V end was cut by 5 bases, the J end by 0 bases, with 19 bases between. Looked up from germline, CDR1 is MDHEN and CDR2 is SYDVKM.